These 16 T cell receptor beta chains originate from one sample sequenced in a study of T cell changes during pregnancy in multiple sclerosis. Clones were sequenced by immunoSEQ multiplex PCR, and TCRdb holds only the in-frame ones, with some missing. The repertoire includes 20,000 to 25,000 clones, around four fifths of them detected once, and more than 15% sits in the top ten. The sequenced sample was CD8+ T cells from peripheral blood mononuclear cells, obtained in the first trimester of pregnancy. The receptors were gathered from a female donor in good health, enrolled as a control in a pregnancy study.

J is TRBJ2-7 and V is TRBV6-5, with 7 nucleotides matching TRBD2. Germline V gene lookup returns CDR1 MNHEY and CDR2 SVGAGI. This CDR3 comprises 14 residues. The junction had 9 bases not matched to a gene; V was cut back by 5 bases and J by 5 bases. The CDR3 DNA sequence: TGTGCCAGCAGTCCCTGGGCTAGCGGAGACGAGCAGTACTTC. Amino acids: CASSPWASGDEQYF.

The genes are TRBV7-3 and TRBJ1-1; 7 positions match TRBD1. The V segment lost 4 bases and the J segment 8 bases; nucleotides outside the gene matches: 4. The CDR3 covers 12 residues. Germline V gives CDR1 SGHTA, CDR2 FQGTGA. In DNA form, the CDR3 reads TGTGCCAGCAGCTCCCTGGACAGGGAAGCTTTCTTT. Amino acid sequence: CASSSLDREAFF.

This chain uses TRBV15 with TRBJ1-6; D not certain. CDR1 is LNHNV, CDR2 YYDKDF, per germline (reference sequence). Deletions cut 0 bases from V and 10 bases from J, with 4 bases between. The CDR3 covers 12 residues. CDR3 sequence: CATSRERSPLHF. CDR3 nucleotides: TGTGCCACCAGCAGAGAGCGGTCACCCCTCCACTTT.

The chain uses TRBV7-3 and TRBJ1-1; weak D call: TRBD1 (6 bases). Trimming removed 5 bases at V and 1 base at J, with 14 bases between. The CDR3 sequence is 15 residues long. Germline V gene sequence: CDR1 SGHTA, CDR2 FQGTGA. Written as DNA, the CDR3 is TGTGCCAGCAGCCTCCCCCCGGACAGGAACACTGAAGCTTTCTTT. It translates to CASSLPPDRNTEAFF.

The rearrangement joins TRBV30 to TRBJ1-6; 11 positions agree with TRBD1. The CDR3 loop spans 16 amino acids. Losses at the gene ends were 4 bases for V and 7 bases for J; bases not matched to a gene: 9. CDR1 is GTSNPN and CDR2 is SVGIG in the germline V gene (reference sequence). This CDR3 reads CAWKGQGGKRNSPLHF. DNA of the CDR3: TGTGCCTGGAAGGGACAGGGGGGTAAGAGAAATTCACCCCTCCACTTT.

The V call is TRBV6-5, the J call TRBJ1-1; perhaps TRBD1 as D (6 bases). Germline V gives CDR1 MNHEY, CDR2 SVGAGI. The CDR3 loop spans 13 amino acids. V gave up 6 bases and J gave up 2 bases, with 10 bases separating them. CDR3 loop: CASRLGGNTEAFF. The CDR3 nucleotides are TGTGCCAGCAGACTAGGGGGAAACACTGAAGCTTTCTTT.

The chain is built from TRBV28 and TRBJ1-2, with 9 bases that match TRBD1. The germline CDR1 and CDR2 sequences are MDHEN and SYDVKM. The junction had 20 bases not matched to a gene; V was cut back by 10 bases and J by 5 bases. The CDR3 contains 17 residues. The CDR3 here is CAILDADRGGWGYGYTF. The DNA for the CDR3 is TGTGCCATCTTAGACGCGGACAGGGGAGGATGGGGGTATGGCTACACCTTC.

The rearrangement joins TRBV4-2 to TRBJ2-6, with TRBD2 matching 8 bases. With 1 base clipped from V and 0 bases from J, the junction kept 5 bases outside the gene matches. CDR3 size: 18 residues. CDR1 is LGHNA, CDR2 YNFKEQ, per germline. This chain's CDR3 is CASSQAREGTSGANVLTF. For the CDR3, the DNA is TGTGCCAGCAGCCAAGCCCGGGAGGGAACCTCTGGGGCCAACGTCCTGACTTTC.

The chain uses TRBV19 and TRBJ1-4; D unclear. Trimming removed 4 bases at V and 0 bases at J, with 12 bases between. CDR1 is LNHDA, CDR2 SQIVND, per germline (reference sequence). The CDR3 runs 16 residues. The CDR3 here is CASSKTTSATNEKLFF. In DNA form, the CDR3 reads TGTGCCAGTAGTAAAACCACAAGTGCAACTAATGAAAAACTGTTTTTT.

This clone has just one count. The CDR3 sequence: CASSQRGGYNEQFF. CDR3 coding DNA: TGCGCCAGCAGCCAACGCGGGGGTTACAATGAGCAGTTCTTC. The V and J genes are TRBV4-3 and TRBJ2-1, with 7 bases identical to TRBD2. CDR1 and CDR2 (germline): LGHNA, YSLEER. CDR3 length equals 14 residues. Trimming at V came to 2 bases and at J to 4 bases, leaving 2 bases not matched to a gene.

The chain combines TRBV6-6 with TRBJ1-1; maybe TRBD1 (5 bases). V was cut by 11 bases and J by 10 bases, with 20 bases left in between. This CDR3 region has 12 residues. CDR1 and CDR2 (germline): MNHNY, SVGAGI (reference sequence). The CDR3 is CACGTGKLGAFF. The CDR3 DNA sequence: TGTGCCTGCGGGACGGGGAAGCTGGGAGCTTTCTTT.

This clone has just one count. The V gene is TRBV30, the J gene TRBJ1-4, with TRBD1 identical over 7 bases. Trimming cost V 3 bases and J 10 bases; bases outside gene matches: 17. Germline V gene sequence: CDR1 GTSNPN, CDR2 SVGIG (reference sequence). The CDR3 length is 16 residues. The CDR3 spells CAWSPLRGQNFTKLFF. CDR3 in DNA: TGTGCCTGGAGCCCTCTAAGGGGACAGAATTTTACAAAACTGTTTTTT. The full variable domain, with the rest looked up from reference TRBV30 and TRBJ1-4, is SQTIHQWPATLVQPVGSPLSLECTVEGTSNPNLYWYRQAAGRGLQLLFYSVGIGQISSEVPQNLSASRPQDRQFILSSKKLLLSDSGFYLCAWSPLRGQNFTKLFFGSGTQLSVL.

J is TRBJ2-3 and V is TRBV6-6; maybe TRBD1 (6 bases). CDR3 length: 14 residues. V was shortened by 7 bases and J by 4 bases, with 15 bases between the two germline ends. CDR1 is MNHNY and CDR2 is SVGAGI in the germline V gene (reference sequence). CDR3 residues: CASTKGVQADTQYF. DNA of the CDR3: TGTGCCAGCACCAAGGGGGTCCAGGCAGATACGCAGTATTTT.

The J gene is TRBJ1-2, the V gene TRBV4-2; 10 bases agree with TRBD1. After removal of 1 base from V and 5 bases from J, the junction contained 4 bases not matched to a gene. Germline V lookup: CDR1 LGHNA, CDR2 YNFKEQ. The CDR3 has 15 amino acids. CDR3 nucleotide sequence: TGTGCCAGCAGCCAAGGGGGACAGGGGCGGTATGGCTACACCTTC. Translated: CASSQGGQGRYGYTF.

V and J are TRBV10-3 and TRBJ2-3, with a weak D call TRBD1 (5 bases). The CDR3 consists of 14 residues. Trimming pared 8 bases from V and 4 bases from J, leaving 16 bases between. Per the germline V gene, CDR1 is ENHRY and CDR2 is SYGVKD. CDR3 DNA: TGTGCCATCTCCAACAGCGTAGGGGCAGATACGCAGTATTTT. Translated: CAISNSVGADTQYF.

This chain connects TRBV5-1 to TRBJ2-1, with 7 bases aligning to TRBD1. Per germline, CDR1 SGHRS and CDR2 YFSETQ. With V trimmed by 4 bases and J by 4 bases, 8 bases remained unmatched. CDR3 length: 15 amino acids. The chain's CDR3 is CASSLRTGEYNEQFF. For the CDR3, the DNA is TGCGCCAGCAGCCTGAGGACAGGCGAATACAATGAGCAGTTCTTC.